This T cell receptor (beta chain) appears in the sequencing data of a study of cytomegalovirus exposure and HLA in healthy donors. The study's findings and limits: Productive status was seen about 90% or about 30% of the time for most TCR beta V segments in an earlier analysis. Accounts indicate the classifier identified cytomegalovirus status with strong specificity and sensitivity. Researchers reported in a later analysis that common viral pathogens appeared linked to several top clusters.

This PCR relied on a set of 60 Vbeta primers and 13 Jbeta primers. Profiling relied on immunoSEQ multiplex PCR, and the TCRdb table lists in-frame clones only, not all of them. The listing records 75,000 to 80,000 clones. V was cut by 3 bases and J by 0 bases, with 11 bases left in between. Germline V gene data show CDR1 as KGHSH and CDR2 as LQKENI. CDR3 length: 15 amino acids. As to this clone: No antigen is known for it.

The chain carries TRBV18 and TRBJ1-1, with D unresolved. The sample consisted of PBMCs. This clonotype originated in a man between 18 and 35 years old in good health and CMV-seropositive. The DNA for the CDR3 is TGTGCCAGCTCACCCCGGGCGGGGATGAACACTGAAGCTTTCTTT. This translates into CASSPRAGMNTEAFF.